A single sample is the source of the 32 T cell receptor beta chains below, sequenced in a study of cytomegalovirus exposure and HLA in healthy donors (dated by TCRdb to about 2017). Library preparation was by the immunoSEQ multiplex PCR assay. For the multiplex PCR, a mixture combining 60 forward primers for TCR Vbeta segments and 13 reverse primers for TCR Jbeta segments was used. TCRdb retrieved this table from immuneACCESS and kept in-frame rearrangements only. Not all clones are present; in checked studies, unresolved V genes account for under half, and no reason is known for the remainder. Across this sample there are roughly 150,000 clones, with over 75% seen only once. The top ten constitute more than 2.5% of the sample. Sample: PBMCs. The receptor source for this set is a male donor in good health and CMV-seronegative.

The CDR3 DNA reads as TGCGCCAGCAGCCAAAGCTCGCTAGCGGGAGGGCCGTACTACAATGAGCAGTTCTTC. It is translated as CASSQSSLAGGPYYNEQFF. The rearrangement joins TRBV5-1 to TRBJ2-1; TRBD2 matches 12 bases. There are 19 residues in the CDR3. Per germline, CDR1 SGHRS and CDR2 YFSETQ. The V gene end was trimmed by 4 bases and the J gene end by 3 bases; junction bases not matched to a gene: 14.

V gene TRBV11-2 combines with J gene TRBJ1-3; a weak D match, TRBD1 (6 bases). Trimming took 8 bases from V and 0 from J, leaving 14 bases between them. Germline loops: CDR1 SGHAT, CDR2 FQNNGV. The length of the CDR3 is 15 residues. The CDR3 spells CASARQAFSGNTIYF. CDR3 bases: TGTGCCAGCGCCCGACAGGCCTTCTCTGGAAACACCATATATTTT. Looking up the rest from reference TRBV11-2 and TRBJ1-3 gives the full variable domain: EAGVAQSPRYKIIEKRQSVAFWCNPISGHATLYWYQQILGQGPKLLIQFQNNGVVDDSQLPKDRFSAERLKGVDSTLKIQPAKLEDSAVYLCASARQAFSGNTIYFGEGSWLTVV.

V is TRBV9 and J is TRBJ1-1; tentative D call: TRBD1 (6 bases). The V end lost 2 bases, the J end lost 9 bases, and 14 bases lay between the germline ends. The V gene's germline CDR1 is SGDLS and CDR2 YYNGEE. CDR3 length: 13 amino acids. The CDR3 sequence: CASSVRGQSQAFF. In DNA form, the CDR3 reads TGTGCCAGCAGCGTTAGAGGACAGAGCCAAGCTTTCTTT.

As concerns this clone: One junction end disagrees with the germline gene, perhaps due to a read error. V and J are TRBV15 and TRBJ1-4; 9 nucleotides line up with TRBD1. The CDR3 covers 17 residues. Germline-derived CDR1 and CDR2 are LNHNV and YYDKDF (reference sequence). The CDR3, as DNA: TGTGCCACGAGCACAGGGGATCCGGGACAGGGTTACGAAAAACTGTTTTTT. It specifies CATSTGDPGQGYEKLFF. The entire variable domain, with the rest obtained from reference TRBV15 and TRBJ1-4, is as follows: DAMVIQNPRYQVTQFGKPVTLSCSQTLNHNVMYWYQQKSSQAPKLLFHYYDKDFNNEADTPDNFQSRRPNTSFCFLDIRSPGLGDTAMYLCATSTGDPGQGYEKLFFGSGTQLSVL.

This sequence joins TRBV7-3 and TRBJ2-2, with a tentative D call TRBD2 (6 bases). V shed 5 bases and J shed 0 bases, with 10 bases lying between them. The CDR3 consists of 15 residues. Per germline, CDR1 SGHTA and CDR2 FQGTGA. The CDR3, as DNA: TGTGCCAGCAGCGACGGAGGGCCGAACACCGGGGAGCTGTTTTTT. Protein sequence: CASSDGGPNTGELFF. Complete variable domain (other parts from reference TRBV7-3 and TRBJ2-2): GAGVSQTPSNKVTEKGKYVELRCDPISGHTALYWYRQSLGQGPEFLIYFQGTGAADDSGLPNDRFFAVRPEGSVSTLKIQRTERGDSAVYLCASSDGGPNTGELFFGEGSRLTVL.

CDR3 amino acids: CASSLTRPYEQYF. The CDR3 DNA reads as TGTGCCAGCAGCTTAACACGCCCCTACGAGCAGTACTTC. V and J are TRBV7-2 and TRBJ2-7; D is unresolved. Trimming removed 2 bases from V and 2 bases from J, with 7 bases in between. CDR3 length: 13 amino acids. Germline V gene data show CDR1 as SGHTA and CDR2 as FQGNSA.

The rearrangement uses TRBV29-1 and TRBJ2-1, with D unresolved. The CDR3 contains 14 residues. Trimming took 7 bases from V and 2 from J, leaving 15 bases between them. In germline, CDR1 is SQVTM, CDR2 ANQGSEA. In DNA, the CDR3 is TGCAGCGCCAACTCCCGGTCCCCCTACAATGAGCAGTTCTTC. Its protein product is CSANSRSPYNEQFF.

J is TRBJ1-1 and V is TRBV2; unclear D gene. Germline CDR1 reads SNHLY; CDR2 reads FYNNEI. V lost 6 bases, J lost 7 bases, and 9 bases lay in between. The CDR3 spans 11 residues. CDR3 nucleotide sequence: TGTGCCAGCAGGGAGGGAATTGAAGCTTTCTTT. Its protein product is CASREGIEAFF.

The V and J genes are TRBV6-5 and TRBJ2-1, with D tentatively TRBD2 (5 bases). The CDR3 runs 15 residues. CDR1 and CDR2 (germline): MNHEY, SVGAGI. With 2 bases removed from V and 5 bases from J, the gap between germline ends came to 13 bases. Here the CDR3 reads CASSYVGDYNNEQFF. Written as DNA, the CDR3 is TGTGCCAGCAGTTACGTGGGAGACTACAACAATGAGCAGTTCTTC.

The rearrangement joins TRBV5-5 to TRBJ1-1, with TRBD1 identical over 9 bases. V lost 7 bases, J lost 3 bases, and 4 bases stayed unmatched. The V gene's germline CDR1 is SGHKS and CDR2 YYEKEE (reference sequence). CDR3 size: 13 residues. CDR3 DNA sequence: TGTGCCAGCGCCAGGGACAGGGACACTGAAGCTTTCTTT. This encodes CASARDRDTEAFF.

The V and J genes are TRBV7-3 and TRBJ2-3; 11 bases fit TRBD2. With V trimmed by 3 bases and J by 0 bases, 11 bases remained unmatched. CDR1 and CDR2 (germline): SGHTA, FQGTGA. The CDR3 runs 19 residues. The CDR3 DNA follows: TGTGCCAGCAGCTTGTGGGGGGGGACTAGCGGCTCTAGCACAGATACGCAGTATTTT. Translating gives CASSLWGGTSGSSTDTQYF.

V and J are TRBV28 and TRBJ2-7, with D perhaps matching TRBD1 (5 bases). CDR1 is MDHEN and CDR2 is SYDVKM in the germline V gene. The CDR3 length is 11 residues. V lost 5 bases, J lost 10 bases, and 12 bases lay in between. CDR3 sequence: CASSTHRLQYF. CDR3 sequence (DNA): TGTGCCAGCAGTACGCACAGGCTACAGTACTTC.

The genes are TRBV5-1 and TRBJ2-3, with 7 nucleotides matching TRBD2. Germline-derived CDR1 and CDR2 are SGHRS and YFSETQ. The length of the CDR3 is 13 residues. The V gene end was trimmed by 5 bases and the J gene end by 2 bases; junction bases not matched to a gene: 2. CDR3 protein: CASRGGVTDTQYF. Here the CDR3 DNA reads TGCGCCAGCAGGGGGGGGGTCACAGATACGCAGTATTTT.

Here the CDR3 DNA reads TGTGCCATCAGTGAGAGTCTAACAGGAGGGACTGAAGCTTTCTTT. Protein product: CAISESLTGGTEAFF. V is TRBV10-3 and J is TRBJ1-1, with D tentatively TRBD1 (5 bases). CDR1 and CDR2 from the germline V gene are ENHRY and SYGVKD. This CDR3 is built from 15 residues. Trimming removed 2 bases from V and 5 bases from J, with 15 bases in between.

V usage is TRBV30 and J usage is TRBJ1-1; D is unclear. This CDR3 is 13 amino acids long. Trimming stripped 5 bases from V and 0 bases from J, with 10 bases between. The germline CDR1 and CDR2 sequences are GTSNPN and SVGIG (reference sequence). The CDR3 reads CAWGAVVNTEAFF. Here the CDR3 DNA reads TGTGCCTGGGGTGCAGTGGTGAACACTGAAGCTTTCTTT.

The CDR3 spells CASSRASGTYEQYF. CDR3 in DNA: TGTGCCAGCAGCAGGGCGAGCGGGACCTACGAGCAGTACTTC. The V and J genes are TRBV7-3 and TRBJ2-7, with 7 bases that match TRBD2. The CDR3 extends over 14 amino acids. Germline assignment: CDR1 SGHTA and CDR2 FQGTGA. V trimming: 5 bases; J trimming: 2 bases; junction bases outside the gene matches: 6.

The chain recombines TRBV19 with TRBJ2-5; no clear D. The CDR3 runs 13 residues. The germline V gene encodes CDR1 LNHDA and CDR2 SQIVND (reference sequence). With 5 bases removed from V and 7 bases from J, the gap between germline ends came to 14 bases. For the CDR3, the DNA is TGTGCCAGTAGTCTGGCACTAAGTGGGACCCAGTACTTC. Translated: CASSLALSGTQYF.

V usage is TRBV10-3 and J usage is TRBJ2-1, with 10 nucleotides matching TRBD2. The CDR3 is 18 residues long. Germline V gene data show CDR1 as ENHRY and CDR2 as SYGVKD. V lost 7 bases, J lost 6 bases, and 18 bases stayed unmatched. The CDR3 DNA reads TGTGCCATCACTCCGGATAGCGGGAGGATTAAGGCACTCAATGAGCAGTTCTTC. Translating it yields CAITPDSGRIKALNEQFF.

The rearrangement links TRBV6-6 to TRBJ1-6; 8 bases align to TRBD1. Trimming at V came to 4 bases and at J to 7 bases, leaving 3 bases not matched to a gene. The CDR3 length is 14 residues. Germline-derived CDR1 and CDR2 are MNHNY and SVGAGI (reference sequence). The CDR3 DNA is TGTGCCAGCAGTTCGGACAGGGCCAATTCACCCCTCCACTTT. It specifies CASSSDRANSPLHF.

This rearrangement joins TRBV6-1 to TRBJ1-1; D is ambiguous. This CDR3 is built from 14 residues. V gave up 3 bases and J gave up 4 bases, with 12 bases separating them. Germline loops: CDR1 MNHNS, CDR2 SASEGT. The CDR3 DNA sequence: TGTGCCAGCAGTGACCAGGTTTCGGCCACTGAAGCTTTCTTT. Its protein is CASSDQVSATEAFF.

This chain joins TRBV7-8 and TRBJ2-1; perhaps TRBD2 as D (6 bases). V lost 5 bases, J lost 0 bases, and 14 bases lay in between. The V gene's germline CDR1 is SGHVS and CDR2 FQNEAQ. The CDR3 sequence is 16 residues long. The CDR3 loop is CASSATWRGSYNEQFF. CDR3 bases: TGTGCCAGCAGCGCCACGTGGCGGGGCTCCTACAATGAGCAGTTCTTC.

This rearrangement joins TRBV28 to TRBJ1-5; 8 positions agree with TRBD1. Unmatched junction bases numbered 5, after V lost 3 bases and J lost 4 bases. Germline loops: CDR1 MDHEN, CDR2 SYDVKM. The CDR3 spans 15 residues. CDR3 loop: CASSFVRGLNQPQHF. CDR3 in DNA: TGTGCCAGCAGTTTTGTCAGGGGGCTAAATCAGCCCCAGCATTTT.

The chain is built from TRBV4-1 and TRBJ2-5; D is perhaps TRBD1 (6 bases). The CDR3 is 16 amino acids. Germline CDR1 reads MGHRA; CDR2 reads YSYEKL. V gave up 2 bases and J gave up 1 base, with 14 bases separating them. The CDR3 DNA reads as TGCGCCAGCAGCCAAAATCCAGGGGTAGTCCAAGAGACCCAGTACTTC. It is translated as CASSQNPGVVQETQYF.

The chain carries TRBV6-6 and TRBJ1-1, with D possibly being TRBD1 (5 bases). The CDR3 runs to 14 residues. Per germline, CDR1 MNHNY and CDR2 SVGAGI (reference sequence). V lost 2 bases and J 0 bases, leaving 7 bases between the germline ends. Written as DNA, the CDR3 is TGTGCCAGCAGTTACACAGGCTTGAACACTGAAGCTTTCTTT. It is translated as CASSYTGLNTEAFF.

The CDR3 DNA follows: TGTGCCAGCATGGAGGCAGCGAAATACAATGAGCAGTTCTTC. Translating gives CASMEAAKYNEQFF. The chain uses TRBV27 and TRBJ2-1; D is perhaps TRBD2 (5 bases). V was clipped by 7 bases and J by 4 bases, with 14 bases between them. The CDR3 runs 14 residues. CDR1 is MNHEY, CDR2 SMNVEV, per germline (reference sequence).

The CDR3 nucleotides are TGTGCCAGCAGCTTAAACTCTGCAGGGACAACTAATGAAAAACTGTTTTTT. It is translated as CASSLNSAGTTNEKLFF. V usage is TRBV7-9 and J usage is TRBJ1-4; a weak D match, TRBD1 (5 bases). Germline CDR1 reads SEHNR; CDR2 reads FQNEAQ (reference sequence). The V gene lost 2 bases and the J gene lost 0 bases, with 13 bases spanning the gap. The CDR3 loop spans 17 amino acids.

The chain couples TRBV21-1 to TRBJ2-5; the table's D call of TRBD2 was not tested on the DNA. TRBV21-1 is a pseudogene. The CDR3 is 21 amino acids. CDR3 nucleotides: TGTGCCAGCAGCAAAAACCCCCTGCGCGAAGGGTTGGCGGGAGGGGCAGAGACCCAGTACTTC. This gives the protein CASSKNPLREGLAGGAETQYF.

This chain uses TRBV27 with TRBJ1-5, with 7 bases identical to TRBD1. V lost 6 bases, J lost 2 bases, and 10 bases stayed unmatched. Germline CDR1 and CDR2: MNHEY and SMNVEV (reference sequence). CDR3 length: 16 amino acids. The CDR3 is CASRLRQGRGNQPQHF. CDR3 DNA: TGTGCCAGCAGACTCCGACAGGGAAGGGGCAATCAGCCCCAGCATTTT.

This chain uses TRBV7-3 with TRBJ2-1; 9 bases match TRBD2. The CDR3 has 16 amino acids. CDR1 and CDR2 (germline): SGHTA, FQGTGA. After removal of 3 bases from V and 6 bases from J, the junction contained 9 bases not matched to a gene. Here the CDR3 reads CASSFYSGSGVNEQFF. CDR3 coding DNA: TGTGCCAGCAGCTTCTATAGCGGGAGCGGGGTCAATGAGCAGTTCTTC.

The chain joins TRBV2 to TRBJ2-7; D call uncertain. Germline assignment: CDR1 SNHLY and CDR2 FYNNEI. The CDR3 runs to 11 residues. Trimming cost V 4 bases and J 7 bases, with 8 bases left between them. The CDR3, as DNA: TGTGCCAGCAGTGGTAGCATAGAGCAGTACTTC. This codes for CASSGSIEQYF.

This chain links TRBV11-2 with TRBJ2-2; tentatively, D is TRBD2 (6 bases). Germline-derived CDR1 and CDR2 are SGHAT and FQNNGV. V was cut by 1 base and J by 0 bases, with 6 bases left in between. The length of the CDR3 is 15 residues. The DNA of the CDR3 is TGTGCCAGCAGCTTAGTAGCGGCGAACACCGGGGAGCTGTTTTTT. The encoded protein is CASSLVAANTGELFF.

V and J are TRBV10-3 and TRBJ2-7, with a weak D call TRBD2 (5 bases). The CDR3 has 12 residues. Deletions cut 6 bases from V and 4 bases from J, with 10 bases between. Germline-derived CDR1 and CDR2 are ENHRY and SYGVKD. CDR3: CAIRGGGYEQYF. The CDR3 coding sequence is TGTGCCATCAGAGGTGGCGGGTACGAGCAGTACTTC.